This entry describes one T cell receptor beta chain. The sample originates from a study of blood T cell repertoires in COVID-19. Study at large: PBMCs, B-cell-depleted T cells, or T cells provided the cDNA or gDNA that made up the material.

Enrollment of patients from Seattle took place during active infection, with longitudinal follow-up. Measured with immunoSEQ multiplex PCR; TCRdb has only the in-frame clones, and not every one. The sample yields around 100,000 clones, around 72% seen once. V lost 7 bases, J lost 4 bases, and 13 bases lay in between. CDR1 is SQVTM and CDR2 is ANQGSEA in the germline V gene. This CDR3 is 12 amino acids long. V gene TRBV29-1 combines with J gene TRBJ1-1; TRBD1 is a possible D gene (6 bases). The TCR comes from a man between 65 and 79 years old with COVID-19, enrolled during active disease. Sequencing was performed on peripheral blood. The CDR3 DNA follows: TGCAGCGGTAAACAGGGTCTCACTGAAGCTTTCTTT. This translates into CSGKQGLTEAFF.